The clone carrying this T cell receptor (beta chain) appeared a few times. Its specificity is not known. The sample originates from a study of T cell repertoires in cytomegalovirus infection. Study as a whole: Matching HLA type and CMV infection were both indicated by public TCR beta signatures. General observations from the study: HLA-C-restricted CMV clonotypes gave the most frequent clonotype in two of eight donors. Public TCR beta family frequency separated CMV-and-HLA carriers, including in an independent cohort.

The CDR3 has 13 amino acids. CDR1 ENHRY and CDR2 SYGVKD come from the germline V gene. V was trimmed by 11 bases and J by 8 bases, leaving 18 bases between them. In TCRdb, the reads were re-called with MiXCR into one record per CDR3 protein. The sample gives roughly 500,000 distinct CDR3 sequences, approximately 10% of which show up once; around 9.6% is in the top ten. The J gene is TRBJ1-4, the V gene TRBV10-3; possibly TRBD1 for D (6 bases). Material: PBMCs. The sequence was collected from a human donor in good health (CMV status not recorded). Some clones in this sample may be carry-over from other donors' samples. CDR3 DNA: TGTGCCGTGAGGGGGGACCCCAGGGAAAAACTGTTTTTT. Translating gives CAVRGDPREKLFF.